These 11 T cell receptor beta chains originate from one sample sequenced in a study of regulatory T cells in long-lasting Graves disease. Specified time point: newly diagnosed GD, antithyroid drugs for less than 3 months. Preparation of the TCR library used RNA extracted from PBMCs. HTBI primers from iRepertoire and Arm-PCR of CDR3 regions yielded the TCR beta libraries. TCRdb reprocessed the multiplex PCR reads with MiXCR, giving one entry per CDR3 protein. The data contain about 370,000 distinct CDR3 sequences, 15% to 18% of them singletons. This sample comprised peripheral blood mononuclear cells (PBMCs), obtained at new diagnosis, from a patient treated with antithyroid drugs. The source of these receptors is a female donor with Graves disease.

About this clonotype itself: This may come from a read error, since a much larger clone is one base off. V gene TRBV12-3 or TRBV12-4 combines with J gene TRBJ1-2; no reliable D call. The CDR3 length is 13 residues. Deletions cut 3 bases from V and 5 bases from J, with 10 bases between. The CDR3, as DNA: TGTGCCAGCAGTTTTGCCGGCCAATATGGCTACACCTTC. This codes for CASSFAGQYGYTF.

This clonotype was picked up a small number of times. The V and J genes are TRBV6-2 or TRBV6-3 and TRBJ1-1; D not resolved. The ends were cut back, 0 bases at V and 1 base at J, with 6 bases in the middle. Germline loops: CDR1 MNHEY, CDR2 SVGEGT. The CDR3 has 14 amino acids. CDR3 bases: TGTGCCAGCAGTTACTCCGCAGGGAACACTGAAGCTTTCTTT. It specifies CASSYSAGNTEAFF.

This clonotype has only a few counts. This sequence joins TRBV5-1 and TRBJ2-5; D is unresolved. CDR1 is SGHRS, CDR2 YFSETQ, per germline. The germline V and J ends were trimmed by 0 bases and 5 bases, with 11 bases remaining between them. The length of the CDR3 is 14 residues. Here the CDR3 reads CASSLGRQGETQYF. CDR3 bases: TGCGCCAGCAGCTTGGGCAGACAAGGGGAGACCCAGTACTTC.

This clonotype appeared many times. V and J are TRBV11-2 and TRBJ2-7; no firm D call. Germline CDR1 reads SGHAT; CDR2 reads FQNNGV. V dropped 5 bases and J dropped 6 bases, with 11 bases sitting between them. The length of the CDR3 is 12 residues. The CDR3 nucleotides are TGTGCCAGCAGCGTAGGCACTCCCGAGCAGTACTTC. Amino acid sequence: CASSVGTPEQYF.

This clonotype was seen ten or more times. V gene TRBV3-1 combines with J gene TRBJ2-5; weak D call: TRBD2 (7 bases). Germline loops: CDR1 LGHDT, CDR2 YNNKEL (reference sequence). The CDR3 covers 18 residues. V was clipped by 3 bases and J by 4 bases, with 24 bases between them. DNA for the CDR3: TGTGCCAGCAGCCATTATGGCGGTTTGGGGGGGGCACGAGAGACCCAGTACTTC. It is translated as CASSHYGGLGGARETQYF.

Comment on this clonotype: An end of the junction differs from the germline gene, which may be a read error. The V gene is TRBV7-2, the J gene TRBJ2-5; D possibly corresponds to TRBD1 (6 bases). The CDR3 extends over 14 amino acids. The V gene's germline CDR1 is SGHTA and CDR2 FQGNSA. CDR3 in amino acids: CACSPGQTEETQYF. As DNA, the CDR3 is TGTGCCTGCAGCCCAGGACAGACCGAAGAGACCCAGTACTTC.

This clonotype was detected only a few times. The chain has TRBV28 and TRBJ2-1, with D unclear. This CDR3 is 17 amino acids long. The V end was cut by 10 bases, the J end by 5 bases, with 27 bases between. Germline V lookup: CDR1 MDHEN, CDR2 SYDVKM. The CDR3 is CAISRVLARATNNEQFF. The CDR3 coding sequence is TGTGCCATCTCAAGGGTACTTGCAAGGGCGACGAACAATGAGCAGTTCTTC.

The rearrangement uses TRBV7-9 and TRBJ2-6; 7 nucleotides align to TRBD1. With 5 bases clipped from V and 2 bases from J, the junction kept 3 bases outside the gene matches. The CDR3 contains 15 residues. Germline values: CDR1 SEHNR, CDR2 FQNEAQ (reference sequence). Here the CDR3 reads CASSHTGAGANVLTF. CDR3 DNA: TGTGCCAGCAGCCATACAGGGGCTGGGGCCAACGTCCTGACTTTC.

This clonotype was counted a few times. The rearrangement joins TRBV20-1 to TRBJ2-1; perhaps TRBD2 as D (6 bases). The CDR3 totals 15 residues. Germline CDR1 reads DFQATT; CDR2 reads SNEGSKA (reference sequence). Trimming shortened V by 7 bases and J by 1 base, and 17 bases separated the two germline ends. CDR3 nucleotide sequence: TGCAGTGTCCCGGGACTGGCCCAGTCCTACAATGAGCAGTTCTTC. Translating gives CSVPGLAQSYNEQFF.

This clonotype was seen a handful of times. In nucleotides, the CDR3 is TGTGCCAGCAGCTTGTGGGCAGGGGAATCTAGTGAGCAGTTCTTC. Translating gives CASSLWAGESSEQFF. The genes are TRBV7-9 and TRBJ2-1; D is possibly TRBD1 (6 bases). Germline CDR1 reads SEHNR; CDR2 reads FQNEAQ (reference sequence). The CDR3 runs 15 residues. V was clipped by 3 bases and J by 9 bases, with 18 bases between them.

This chain connects TRBV3-2 to TRBJ2-5; TRBD2, as called in the table, went unchecked against the DNA. TRBV3-2 is given as a pseudogene. The CDR3 consists of 17 residues. The CDR3 DNA sequence: TGTGCCAGCAGCCAAGAAAGAAGGGGACTGGCCGCGGAGACCCAGTACTTC. Translation: CASSQERRGLAAETQYF.